This is a list of T cell receptor beta chains from one sample in a study of naive and memory T cell subsets. TCRdb reanalysed the UMI-ligation and nested PCR reads using MiXCR and keeps one entry per CDR3 protein. Altogether more than 35,000 distinct CDR3 sequences are present, 10% to 15% being singletons, with the ten largest covering under 25%. The sequencing sample was made of effector memory CD4+ T cells from blood. The receptors were gathered from a human donor in good health. Each CDR3 is given with its conserved first and last residue. Fields, in order: D gene, clone size, V gene, J gene, CDR3 protein, CDR3 DNA. D genes are given only for firm matches. A clone size is listed for some rows: how often the clone was seen (once, few, many), or a class if it is expanded.

>NA|NA|TRBV7-2|TRBJ2-4
CASSFATRDTLAKNIQYF
TGTGCCAGCAGCTTTGCGACTCGGGACACCTTAGCCAAAAACATTCAGTACTTC
>TRBD2|many|TRBV2|TRBJ2-1
CASSARAGRKQFF
TGTGCCAGCAGTGCTCGAGCGGGACGTAAGCAGTTCTTC
>TRBD1|few|TRBV29-1|TRBJ1-1
CSCFGQGYTEAFF
TGCAGCTGTTTCGGACAGGGCTACACTGAAGCTTTCTTT
>TRBD1|NA|TRBV27|TRBJ1-1
CASSGGLNTEAFF
TGTGCCAGTTCAGGGGGCCTGAACACTGAAGCTTTCTTT
>NA|NA|TRBV11-2|TRBJ1-2
CASSLDITYGYTF
TGTGCCAGCAGCTTAGATATCACCTATGGCTACACCTTC
>TRBD2|few|TRBV6-2/TRBV6-3|TRBJ2-1
CASRLAGANEQFF
TGTGCCAGCAGACTAGCGGGAGCAAATGAGCAGTTCTTC
>NA|few|TRBV2|TRBJ2-5
CASSDGRYQETQYF
TGTGCCAGCAGTGACGGCAGATACCAAGAGACCCAGTACTTC
>NA|few|TRBV18|TRBJ1-1
CASSRDSRTSEAFF
TGTGCCAGCTCTCGCGACAGTCGGACCTCTGAAGCTTTCTTT
>NA|many|TRBV20-1|TRBJ2-1
CSAPSTSYNEQFF
TGCAGTGCGCCCTCCACTAGTTACAATGAGCAGTTCTTC
>NA|NA|TRBV7-9|TRBJ1-1
CASSLGRWSEAFF
TGTGCCAGCAGCTTAGGAAGGTGGTCTGAAGCTTTCTTT
>NA|many|TRBV10-2|TRBJ2-1
CASGGGTGNEQFF
TGCGCCAGCGGGGGCGGAACGGGCAATGAGCAGTTCTTC
>TRBD1|few|TRBV6-5|TRBJ1-1
CASSTPGGGLGTEAFF
TGTGCCAGCAGTACCCCAGGGGGAGGTTTGGGCACTGAAGCTTTCTTT
>TRBD2|few|TRBV11-3|TRBJ2-1
CASSLGTSVENEQFF
TGTGCCAGCAGCTTGGGGACTAGCGTTGAGAATGAGCAGTTCTTC
>NA|NA|TRBV12-3/TRBV12-4|TRBJ1-1
CASSRTTEDEAFF
TGTGCCAGCAGTAGGACAACCGAGGATGAAGCTTTCTTT
>TRBD2|NA|TRBV4-1|TRBJ2-2
CASSQDWAGVGTGELFF
TGCGCCAGCAGCCAAGACTGGGCGGGGGTGGGCACCGGGGAGCTGTTTTTT
>NA|few|TRBV24-1|TRBJ1-3
CATSAAGGNTIYF
TGTGCCACCAGTGCGGCAGGAGGAAACACCATATATTTT
>NA|few|TRBV7-2|TRBJ2-3
CASSLGLATDTQYF
TGTGCCAGCAGCTTGGGGCTAGCTACAGATACGCAGTATTTT
>NA|many|TRBV28|TRBJ2-3
CASSAVTQYF
TGTGCCAGCAGCGCGGTTACGCAGTATTTT
>TRBD2|few|TRBV5-1|TRBJ2-7
CASSLRGESYEQYF
TGCGCCAGCAGCTTGCGGGGGGAGTCCTACGAGCAGTACTTC
>TRBD1|many|TRBV4-1|TRBJ1-5
CASSQLDRGQDQPQHF
TGCGCCAGCAGCCAATTGGACAGGGGGCAGGACCAGCCCCAGCATTTT
>NA|NA|TRBV29-1|TRBJ2-3
CSVERMGLYTDTQYF
TGCAGCGTTGAGCGTATGGGATTGTACACAGATACGCAGTATTTT
>NA|NA|TRBV29-1|TRBJ2-1
CSAGARGPYNEQFF
TGCAGCGCCGGGGCCAGAGGGCCCTACAATGAGCAGTTCTTC
>NA|medium-sized|TRBV5-1|TRBJ2-5
CASSLVAGESETQYF
TGCGCCAGCAGCTTGGTGGCAGGGGAGAGCGAGACCCAGTACTTC
>NA|NA|TRBV5-1|TRBJ2-1
CASSPGRTLNNEQFF
TGCGCCAGCAGCCCCGGGAGAACCCTAAACAATGAGCAGTTCTTC
>TRBD2|few|TRBV29-1|TRBJ2-6
CSVDSGTGANVLTF
TGCAGCGTAGATAGCGGGACTGGGGCCAACGTCCTGACTTTC
>NA|many|TRBV11-2|TRBJ2-7
CASSLGQVGRYEQYF
TGTGCCAGCAGCTTAGGTCAGGTGGGCCGCTACGAGCAGTACTTC
>TRBD2|few|TRBV18|TRBJ2-1
CASSQRTSGAYNEQFF
TGTGCCAGCTCACAGAGGACTAGCGGAGCCTACAATGAGCAGTTCTTC
>NA|few|TRBV5-5|TRBJ1-2
CASSETVSNYGYTF
TGTGCCAGCAGCGAGACAGTTTCTAACTATGGCTACACCTTC
>NA|NA|TRBV29-1|TRBJ1-1
CSARRKGSNEAFF
TGCAGCGCCCGAAGAAAGGGGTCCAATGAAGCTTTCTTT